A selection of T cell receptor beta chains follows, all from one sample in a study of T cells after yellow fever vaccination. One entry per CDR3 protein results from TCRdb running MiXCR on the 5' RACE reads. The sample lists fewer than 400,000 distinct CDR3 sequences; approximately 6% were seen once. Sample: PBMCs, taken 5 days after the yellow fever booster vaccination. The receptors here all came from a man aged 30 to 45 who received the YFV17D yellow fever vaccine. CDR3s include the opening cysteine and the closing phenylalanine or tryptophan. The D gene is left open where the match is weak. The size of a clone is reported for some rows only, either as once, few or many, or as a class for expanded clones.

v_call: TRBV7-2
j_call: TRBJ2-2
clone_size: many
d_call: TRBD2
cdr3_aa: CASSFGLAGTGELFF
cdr3_nt: TGTGCCAGCAGCTTCGGGCTAGCGGGAACCGGGGAGCTGTTTTTT

v_call: TRBV5-5
j_call: TRBJ1-4
clone_size: few
d_call: .
cdr3_aa: CASNFSEPDEKLFF
cdr3_nt: TGTGCCAGCAACTTCTCAGAGCCGGACGAAAAACTGTTTTTT

v_call: TRBV20-1
j_call: TRBJ2-7
clone_size: .
d_call: .
cdr3_aa: CSASVGSSIHEQYF
cdr3_nt: TGCAGTGCTAGCGTCGGGAGTTCGATCCACGAGCAGTACTTC

v_call: TRBV7-2
j_call: TRBJ2-7
clone_size: .
d_call: .
cdr3_aa: CASSLSGRAEQYF
cdr3_nt: TGTGCCAGCAGCTTATCGGGTCGCGCCGAGCAGTACTTC

v_call: TRBV7-9
j_call: TRBJ2-5
clone_size: many
d_call: .
cdr3_aa: CASSLELAETQYF
cdr3_nt: TGTGCCAGCAGCTTAGAGTTGGCGGAGACCCAGTACTTC

v_call: TRBV6-2/TRBV6-3
j_call: TRBJ2-7
clone_size: many
d_call: .
cdr3_aa: CASTTGPLRREQYF
cdr3_nt: TGTGCCAGCACCACCGGACCATTACGACGAGAGCAGTACTTC

v_call: TRBV6-2/TRBV6-3
j_call: TRBJ2-1
clone_size: many
d_call: .
cdr3_aa: CASSQGVEQFF
cdr3_nt: TGTGCCAGCAGTCAAGGGGTCGAGCAGTTCTTC

v_call: TRBV3-1
j_call: TRBJ2-3
clone_size: .
d_call: TRBD1
cdr3_aa: CASSQVLGQGYEGVEDTQYF
cdr3_nt: TGTGCCAGCAGCCAAGTCCTGGGACAGGGTTATGAGGGAGTTGAAGATACGCAGTATTTT

v_call: TRBV27
j_call: TRBJ2-1
clone_size: many
d_call: TRBD2
cdr3_aa: CASSFIRGGRAYNEQFF
cdr3_nt: TGTGCCAGCAGTTTCATCAGGGGCGGGAGGGCCTACAATGAGCAGTTCTTC

v_call: TRBV4-2
j_call: TRBJ1-1
clone_size: many
d_call: TRBD1
cdr3_aa: CASSPDRAGGTEAFF
cdr3_nt: TGTGCCAGCAGCCCGGACAGGGCCGGTGGTACTGAAGCTTTCTTT

v_call: TRBV4-3
j_call: TRBJ2-7
clone_size: many
d_call: TRBD2
cdr3_aa: CASSRLLAGVNEQYF
cdr3_nt: TGCGCCAGCAGCCGCTTACTAGCGGGAGTTAACGAGCAGTACTTC

v_call: TRBV7-9
j_call: TRBJ2-7
clone_size: many
d_call: .
cdr3_aa: CASSLTIYEQYF
cdr3_nt: TGTGCCAGCAGCTTAACCATCTACGAGCAGTACTTC

v_call: TRBV20-1
j_call: TRBJ2-2
clone_size: .
d_call: .
cdr3_aa: CSAQGLNTGELFF
cdr3_nt: TGCAGTGCCCAGGGATTGAACACCGGGGAGCTGTTTTTT